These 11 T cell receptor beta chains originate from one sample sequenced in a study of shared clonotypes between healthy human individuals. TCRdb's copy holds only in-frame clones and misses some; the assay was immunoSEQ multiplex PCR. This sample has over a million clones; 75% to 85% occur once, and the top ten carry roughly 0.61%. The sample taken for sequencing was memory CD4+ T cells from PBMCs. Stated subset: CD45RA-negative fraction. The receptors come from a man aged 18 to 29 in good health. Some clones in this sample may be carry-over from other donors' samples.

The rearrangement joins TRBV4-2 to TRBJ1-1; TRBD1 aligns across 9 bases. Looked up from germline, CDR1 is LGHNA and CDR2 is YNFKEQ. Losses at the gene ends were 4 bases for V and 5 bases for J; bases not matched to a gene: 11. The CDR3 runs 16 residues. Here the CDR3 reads CASSPSLTGGATEAFF. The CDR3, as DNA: TGTGCCAGCAGCCCAAGTCTAACAGGGGGCGCGACTGAAGCTTTCTTT.

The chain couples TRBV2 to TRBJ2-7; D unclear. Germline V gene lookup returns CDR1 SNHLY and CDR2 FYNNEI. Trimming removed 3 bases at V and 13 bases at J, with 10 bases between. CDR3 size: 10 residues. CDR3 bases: TGTGCCAGCAGTGAGCAGGTAACCTACTTC. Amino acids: CASSEQVTYF.

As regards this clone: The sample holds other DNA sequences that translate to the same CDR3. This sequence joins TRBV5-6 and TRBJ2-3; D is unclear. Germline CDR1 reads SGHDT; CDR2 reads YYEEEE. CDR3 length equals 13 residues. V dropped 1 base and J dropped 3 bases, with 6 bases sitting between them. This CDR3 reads CASSLSITDTQYF. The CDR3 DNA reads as TGTGCCAGCAGCTTGTCGATTACAGATACGCAGTATTTT.

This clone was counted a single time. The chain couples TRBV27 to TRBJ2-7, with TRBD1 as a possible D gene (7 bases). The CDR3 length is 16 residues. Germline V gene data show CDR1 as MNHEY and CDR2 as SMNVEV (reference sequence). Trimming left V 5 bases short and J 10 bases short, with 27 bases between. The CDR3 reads CASSLGSGGLQGGQYF. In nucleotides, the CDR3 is TGTGCCAGCAGTCTCGGGTCTGGCGGACTCCAGGGGGGTCAGTACTTC.

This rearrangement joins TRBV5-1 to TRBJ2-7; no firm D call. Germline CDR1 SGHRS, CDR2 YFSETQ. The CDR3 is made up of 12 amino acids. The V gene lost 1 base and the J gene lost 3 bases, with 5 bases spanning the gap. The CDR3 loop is CASSLNLYEQYF. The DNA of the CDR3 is TGCGCCAGCAGCTTGAACCTCTACGAGCAGTACTTC.

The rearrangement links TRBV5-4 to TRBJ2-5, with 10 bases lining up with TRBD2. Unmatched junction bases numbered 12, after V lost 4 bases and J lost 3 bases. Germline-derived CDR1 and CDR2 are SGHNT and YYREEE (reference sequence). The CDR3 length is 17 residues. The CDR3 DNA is TGTGCCAGCAGCCACGGAGGAGTAGCGGGAGGTAAAGAGACCCAGTACTTC. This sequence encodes CASSHGGVAGGKETQYF. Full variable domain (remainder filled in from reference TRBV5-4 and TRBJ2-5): ETGVTQSPTHLIKTRGQQVTLRCSSQSGHNTVSWYQQALGQGPQFIFQYYREEENGRGNFPPRFSGLQFPNYSSELNVNALELDDSALYLCASSHGGVAGGKETQYFGPGTRLLVL.

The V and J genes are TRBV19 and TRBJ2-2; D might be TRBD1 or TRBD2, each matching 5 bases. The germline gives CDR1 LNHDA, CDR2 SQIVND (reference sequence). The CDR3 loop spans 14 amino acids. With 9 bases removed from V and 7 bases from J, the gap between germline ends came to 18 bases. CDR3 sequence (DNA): TGTGCCAGCACAACGGGGCCACAAAACGGGGAGCTGTTTTTT. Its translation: CASTTGPQNGELFF.

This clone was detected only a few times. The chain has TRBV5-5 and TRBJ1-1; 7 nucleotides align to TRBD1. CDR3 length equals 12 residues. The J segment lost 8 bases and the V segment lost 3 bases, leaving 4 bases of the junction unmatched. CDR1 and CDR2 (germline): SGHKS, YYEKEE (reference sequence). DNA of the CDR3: TGTGCCAGCAGCTCAAGACAGGGAGAAGCTTTCTTT. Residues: CASSSRQGEAFF.

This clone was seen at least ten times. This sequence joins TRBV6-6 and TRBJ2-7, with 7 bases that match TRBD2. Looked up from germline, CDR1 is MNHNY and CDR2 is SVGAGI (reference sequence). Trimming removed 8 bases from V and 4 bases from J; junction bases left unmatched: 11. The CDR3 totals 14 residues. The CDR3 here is CASGSPTSTYEQYF. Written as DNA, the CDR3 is TGTGCCAGCGGCTCGCCGACTAGCACTTACGAGCAGTACTTC.

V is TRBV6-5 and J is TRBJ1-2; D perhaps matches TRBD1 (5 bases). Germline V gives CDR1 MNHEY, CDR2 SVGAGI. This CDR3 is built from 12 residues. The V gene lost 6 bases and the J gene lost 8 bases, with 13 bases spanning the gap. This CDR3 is CASSPPGGGYTF. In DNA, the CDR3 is TGTGCCAGCAGCCCCCCCGGGGGAGGCTACACCTTC.

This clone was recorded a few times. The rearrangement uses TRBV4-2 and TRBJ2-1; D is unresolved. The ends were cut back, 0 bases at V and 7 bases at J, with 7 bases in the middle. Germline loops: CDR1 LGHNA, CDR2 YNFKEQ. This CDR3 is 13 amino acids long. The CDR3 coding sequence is TGTGCCAGCAGCCAAGAGCCCCTTAATGAGCAGTTCTTC. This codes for CASSQEPLNEQFF.